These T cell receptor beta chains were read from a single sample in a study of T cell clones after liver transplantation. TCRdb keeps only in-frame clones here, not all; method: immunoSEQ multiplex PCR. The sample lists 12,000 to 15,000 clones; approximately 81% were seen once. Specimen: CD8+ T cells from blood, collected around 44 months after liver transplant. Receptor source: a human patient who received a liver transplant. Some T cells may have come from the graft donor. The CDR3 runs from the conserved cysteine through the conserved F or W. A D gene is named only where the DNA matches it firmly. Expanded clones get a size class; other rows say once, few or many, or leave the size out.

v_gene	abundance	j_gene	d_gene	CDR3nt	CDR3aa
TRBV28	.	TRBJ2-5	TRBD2	TGTGCCAGCAGTTCTAGCGGAGAGGGGCAAGAGACCCAGTACTTC	CASSSSGEGQETQYF
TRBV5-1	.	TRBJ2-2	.	TGCGCCAGCAGCTTTCCCGGGGAGCTGTTTTTT	CASSFPGELFF
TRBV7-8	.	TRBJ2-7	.	TGTGCCAGCAGCTTATCCGACGAGCAGTACTTC	CASSLSDEQYF
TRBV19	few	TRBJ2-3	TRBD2	TGTGCCAGTAGTGAATCCCCGCTAGCGGTGACAGATACGCAGTATTTT	CASSESPLAVTDTQYF
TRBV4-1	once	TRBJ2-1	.	TGCGCCAGCAGCCAAGCCAGGGAGCAGTTCTTC	CASSQAREQFF
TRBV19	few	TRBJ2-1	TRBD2	TGTGCCAGTAGCCCCAAGGGGCTAGCGGGGGCCTACAATGAGCAGTTCTTC	CASSPKGLAGAYNEQFF
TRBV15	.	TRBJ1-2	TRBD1	TGTGCCACCAGCAAAAACCGGGACAGTAACTATGGCTACACCTTC	CATSKNRDSNYGYTF
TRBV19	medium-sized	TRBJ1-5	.	TGTGCCAGTAGTATAGATCAGGGATCACGACGGCCCCAGCATTTT	CASSIDQGSRRPQHF
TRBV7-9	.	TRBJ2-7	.	TGTGCCAGCAGCTCTGGCCCCTACGAGCAGTACTTC	CASSSGPYEQYF
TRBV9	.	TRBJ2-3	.	TGTGCCAGCAGCGACTACAGGGAAGATACGCAGTATTTT	CASSDYREDTQYF
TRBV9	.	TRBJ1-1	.	TGTGCCAGCAGCGCCCTTGCCGTGGCAGCCCCGAACACTGAAGCTTTCTTT	CASSALAVAAPNTEAFF
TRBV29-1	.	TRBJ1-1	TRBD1	TGCAGCGTTACGGGGAAGTTAGGGACAGGTGAAGCTTTCTTT	CSVTGKLGTGEAFF
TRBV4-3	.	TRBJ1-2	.	TGCGCCAGCAGCCCCGGGAGGGACTGGACCTATGGCTACACCTTC	CASSPGRDWTYGYTF
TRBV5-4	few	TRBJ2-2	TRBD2	TGTGCCAGCAGCTTCGGGACTAGCGGGCCCGGGGAGCTGTTTTTT	CASSFGTSGPGELFF
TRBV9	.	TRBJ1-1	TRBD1	TGTGCCAGCGGAGTCACTACGGGACAGGGAGCTGAAGCTTTCTTT	CASGVTTGQGAEAFF
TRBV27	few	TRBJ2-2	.	TGTGCCAGCACCACAGGGATTACCGGGGAGCTGTTTTTT	CASTTGITGELFF
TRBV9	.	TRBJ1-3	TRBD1	TGTGCCAGCAGCACAGGGGTCGGCACCATATATTTT	CASSTGVGTIYF
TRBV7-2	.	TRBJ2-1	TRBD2	TGTGCCAGCAGCTTTAGCGGGGGGATATACAATGAGCAGTTCTTC	CASSFSGGIYNEQFF
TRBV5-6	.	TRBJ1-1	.	TGTGCCAGCGGCTTGGGGACGGTAGAAGCTTTCTTT	CASGLGTVEAFF
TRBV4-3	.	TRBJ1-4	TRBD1	TGCGCCAGCAGCCAACAGACAGGGGGGGGTGAAAAACTGTTTTTT	CASSQQTGGGEKLFF
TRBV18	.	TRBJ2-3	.	TGTGCCAGCTCCCTCCCTAGCGAGCCAGATACGCAGTATTTT	CASSLPSEPDTQYF
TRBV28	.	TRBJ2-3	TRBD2	TGTGCCAGCGACCCTCGGGCGGTAGCGGGAGGGGCAGATACGCAGTATTTT	CASDPRAVAGGADTQYF
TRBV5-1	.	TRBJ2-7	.	TGCGCCAGCAGCTTGGGGTACGAGCAGTACTTC	CASSLGYEQYF
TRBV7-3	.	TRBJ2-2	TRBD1	TGTGCCAGCAGACGGGGACAGGGTACCGGGGAGCTGTTTTTT	CASRRGQGTGELFF
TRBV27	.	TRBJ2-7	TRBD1	TGTGCCAGCAGTTGGGGACAGGGAGGGGACGAGCAGTACTTC	CASSWGQGGDEQYF
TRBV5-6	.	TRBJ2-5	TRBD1	TGTGCCAGCAGCTGGGACAGGGTCCAAGAGACCCAGTACTTC	CASSWDRVQETQYF
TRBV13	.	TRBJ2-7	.	TGTGCCAGCAGCTTGGGGGGGTCCGACAGGGGAGCGTACGAGCAGTACTTC	CASSLGGSDRGAYEQYF
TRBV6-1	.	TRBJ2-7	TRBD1	TGTGCCAGCAGTGAACAAATATGGGACAGGGGGACACTCTACGAGCAGTACTTC	CASSEQIWDRGTLYEQYF
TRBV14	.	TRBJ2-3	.	TGTGCCAGCAGCTCCGGGGCGGCTAGCACAGATACGCAGTATTTT	CASSSGAASTDTQYF
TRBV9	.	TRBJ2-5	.	TGTGCCAGCAGCGGGGGACAAGAGACCCAGTACTTC	CASSGGQETQYF
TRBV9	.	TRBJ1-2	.	TGTGCCAGCAGCACTCCCGGGACTCTACGCAGGAACTATGGCTACACCTTC	CASSTPGTLRRNYGYTF
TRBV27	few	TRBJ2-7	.	TGTGCCAGCAGTTCCCCCAGGGAAGAGCAGTACTTC	CASSSPREEQYF
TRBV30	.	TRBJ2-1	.	TGTGCCTGGAGTGTGGTAGAGGGTGAGCAGTTCTTC	CAWSVVEGEQFF
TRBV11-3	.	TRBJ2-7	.	TGTGCCAGCAGCTTCGGGGAGGACGGGGAGCAGTACTTC	CASSFGEDGEQYF
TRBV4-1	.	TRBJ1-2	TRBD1	TGCGCCAGCAGCCAAGGGACAGGGAAAGGCTACACCTTC	CASSQGTGKGYTF
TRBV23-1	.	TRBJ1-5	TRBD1	TGCGCCAGCAGTCGTCTGCGGAAGGGACAGGCCAATCAGCCCCAGCATTTT	CASSRLRKGQANQPQHF
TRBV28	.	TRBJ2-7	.	TGTGCCAGCAGTTTAAACGAGCAGTACTTC	CASSLNEQYF
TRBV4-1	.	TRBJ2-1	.	TGCGCCAGCAGCCAACGTTCACGAGAGAGAGATGAGCAGTTCTTC	CASSQRSRERDEQFF
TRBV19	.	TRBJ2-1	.	TGTGCCAGTAGTATAGAGACAGCGGGCTTCTACAATGAGCAGTTCTTC	CASSIETAGFYNEQFF
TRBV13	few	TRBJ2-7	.	TGTGCCAGCGGGCGGGACCTCTCCTACGAGCAGTACTTC	CASGRDLSYEQYF
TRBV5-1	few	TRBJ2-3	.	TGCGCCAGCAGCTTGATCTCAGATACGCAGTATTTT	CASSLISDTQYF
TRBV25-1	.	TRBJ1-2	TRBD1	TGTGCCAGCGAAGCAGGGGGCGGTGGCTACACCTTC	CASEAGGGGYTF
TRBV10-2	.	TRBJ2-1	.	TGCGCCAGCAAGGTCTTGGCTACAGGACGGTCCTACAATGAGCAGTTCTTC	CASKVLATGRSYNEQFF
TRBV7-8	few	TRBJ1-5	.	TGTGCCAGCAGCTTGTCAGGGAATCAGCCCCAGCATTTT	CASSLSGNQPQHF